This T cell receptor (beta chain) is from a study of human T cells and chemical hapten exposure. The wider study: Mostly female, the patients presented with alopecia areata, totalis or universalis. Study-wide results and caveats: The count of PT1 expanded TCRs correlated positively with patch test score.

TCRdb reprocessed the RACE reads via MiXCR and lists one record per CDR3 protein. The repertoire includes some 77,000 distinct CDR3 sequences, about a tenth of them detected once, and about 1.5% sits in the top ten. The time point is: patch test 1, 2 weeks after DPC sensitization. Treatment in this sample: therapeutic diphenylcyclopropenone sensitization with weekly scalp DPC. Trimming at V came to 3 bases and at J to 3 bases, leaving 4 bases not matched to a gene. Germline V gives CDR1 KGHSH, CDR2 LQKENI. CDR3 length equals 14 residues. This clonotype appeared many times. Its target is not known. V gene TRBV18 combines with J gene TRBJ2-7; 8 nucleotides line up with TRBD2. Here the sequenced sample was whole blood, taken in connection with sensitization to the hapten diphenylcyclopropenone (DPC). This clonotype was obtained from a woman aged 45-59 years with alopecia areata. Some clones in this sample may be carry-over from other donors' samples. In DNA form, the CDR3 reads TGTGCCAGCTCACCCACGGGAGGGGACTACGAGCAGTACTTC. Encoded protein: CASSPTGGDYEQYF.